Below, one TCR beta chain is given with its context. A read error is possible here, since a much larger clone lies one base away. This record comes from a study of T cells in Graves' hyperthyroidism and ophthalmopathy. Study information: Before any treatment, at initial diagnosis, peripheral blood was collected.

RNA transcripts provided the source from which TCR beta CDR3 regions were amplified. In the first-round RT-PCR of the TCR CDR3, the HTBI primer set was used. Via MiXCR, TCRdb re-called the multiplex PCR reads, giving one row per CDR3 protein. The repertoire holds 450,000 to 650,000 distinct CDR3 sequences, with more than 15% as singletons. The CDR3 runs 13 residues. Germline loops: CDR1 MNHEY, CDR2 SMNVEV (reference sequence). Sequencing was carried out using blood. This receptor was obtained from a woman aged 18-30 years with Graves' ophthalmopathy. J is TRBJ1-1 and V is TRBV27; D remains ambiguous. The CDR3 reads CAGSFGVRFEAFF. The CDR3 coding sequence is TGTGCCGGCAGTTTTGGAGTCAGGTTTGAAGCTTTCTTT.